This is a list of T cell receptor beta chains from one sample in a study of breast tumors, draining lymph nodes, adjacent tissues. TCRdb recomputed calls from the multiplex PCR reads with MiXCR, one row per CDR3 protein. The table records under 350,000 distinct CDR3 sequences, 30% of them present only once. Sequenced sample: axillary lymph node tissue. The source is a female donor with breast cancer. Some clones in this sample may be carry-over from other donors' samples. Both conserved end residues are part of each CDR3. The D gene is left open where the match is weak. Only some rows state a clone size, as once, few, many or a class for expanded clones.

many,TRBJ2-3,TRBV2,-,CASKGGLRLTDTQYF,TGTGCCAGCAAGGGCGGACTGCGCCTCACAGATACGCAGTATTTT
many,TRBJ2-3,TRBV29-1,TRBD1,CSAGQGTQYF,TGCAGCGCCGGACAGGGAACGCAGTATTTT
many,TRBJ1-2,TRBV12-3/TRBV12-4,-,CASGWDYGYTF,TGTGCCAGCGGGTGGGACTATGGCTACACCTTC
many,TRBJ2-1,TRBV6-6,TRBD2,CASRRREGEQFF,TGTGCCAGCAGGCGAAGGGAGGGTGAGCAGTTCTTC
many,TRBJ1-6,TRBV6-5,-,CASSEQGSGGSPLHF,TGTGCCAGCAGTGAACAGGGCTCGGGGGGTTCACCCCTCCACTTT
-,TRBJ1-5,TRBV7-9,-,CASSLEGGRLPQHF,TGTGCCAGCAGCTTAGAAGGAGGAAGGCTGCCCCAGCATTTT
many,TRBJ1-6,TRBV19,-,CASSMAGKVSPLHF,TGTGCCAGTAGTATGGCAGGGAAGGTTTCACCCCTCCACTTT
-,TRBJ2-3,TRBV7-8,-,CASSGRTLNSQYF,TGTGCCAGCAGTGGACGGACACTGAATTCGCAGTATTTT
many,TRBJ1-6,TRBV27,-,CASSFPGGPLHF,TGTGCCAGCAGTTTCCCCGGTGGACCCCTCCACTTT
-,TRBJ2-7,TRBV6-2/TRBV6-3,TRBD2,CASSLSSGRIDEQYF,TGTGCCAGCAGTCTCAGTAGCGGGAGAATCGACGAGCAGTACTTC
many,TRBJ2-1,TRBV2,-,CASNTPGAAGHEQFF,TGTGCCAGCAATACTCCGGGAGCAGCCGGCCATGAGCAGTTCTTC
-,TRBJ2-7,TRBV2,-,CASRVQGGYEQYF,TGTGCCAGCAGAGTCCAGGGGGGCTACGAGCAGTACTTC
many,TRBJ2-7,TRBV6-5,TRBD1,CASSPGQAYYEQYF,TGTGCCAGCAGCCCGGGACAGGCGTACTACGAGCAGTACTTC
-,TRBJ2-3,TRBV10-2,TRBD1,CANRGLGDTQYF,TGCGCAAACAGGGGCCTCGGGGATACGCAGTATTTT
-,TRBJ2-1,TRBV9,-,CASSRWSLTGGITGQFF,TGTGCCAGCAGCCGTTGGAGTTTGACGGGCGGAATAACCGGGCAGTTCTTC
many,TRBJ2-5,TRBV7-8,TRBD2,CASSDPGGQETQYF,TGTGCCAGCAGCGACCCGGGAGGGCAAGAGACCCAGTACTTC
many,TRBJ2-2,TRBV19,-,CASSLRPRGTGELFF,TGTGCCAGTAGCCTTCGTCCTCGAGGGACCGGGGAGCTGTTTTTT
many,TRBJ1-4,TRBV30,-,CAWSKDTNEKLFF,TGTGCCTGGAGTAAAGATACTAATGAAAAACTGTTTTTT